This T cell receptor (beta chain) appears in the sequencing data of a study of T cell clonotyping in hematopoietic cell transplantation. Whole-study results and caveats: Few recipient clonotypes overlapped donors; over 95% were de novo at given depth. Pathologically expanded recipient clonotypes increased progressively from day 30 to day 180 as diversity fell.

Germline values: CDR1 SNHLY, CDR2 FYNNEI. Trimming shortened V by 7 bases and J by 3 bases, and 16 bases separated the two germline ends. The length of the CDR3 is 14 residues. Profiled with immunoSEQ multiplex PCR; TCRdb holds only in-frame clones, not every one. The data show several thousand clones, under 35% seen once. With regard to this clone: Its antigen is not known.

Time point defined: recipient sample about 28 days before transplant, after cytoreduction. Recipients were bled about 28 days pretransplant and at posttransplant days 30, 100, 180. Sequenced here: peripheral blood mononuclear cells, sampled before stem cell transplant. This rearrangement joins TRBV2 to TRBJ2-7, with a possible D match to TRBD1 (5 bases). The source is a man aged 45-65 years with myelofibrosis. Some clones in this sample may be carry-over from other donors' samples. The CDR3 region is CASNLQANGYEQYF. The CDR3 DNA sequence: TGTGCCAGCAACTTACAGGCGAACGGCTACGAGCAGTACTTC.